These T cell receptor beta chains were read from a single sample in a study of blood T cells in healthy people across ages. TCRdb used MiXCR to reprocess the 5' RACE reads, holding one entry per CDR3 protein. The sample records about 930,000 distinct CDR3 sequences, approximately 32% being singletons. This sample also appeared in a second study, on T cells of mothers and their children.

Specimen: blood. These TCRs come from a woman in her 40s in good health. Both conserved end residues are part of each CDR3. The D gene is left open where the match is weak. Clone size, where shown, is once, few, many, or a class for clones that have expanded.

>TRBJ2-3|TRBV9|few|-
CASSVKTEFTDTRYF
TGTGCCAGCAGCGTAAAAACAGAGTTCACAGATACGCGGTATTTT
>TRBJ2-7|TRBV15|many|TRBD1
CATSRAGTGNEQYF
TGTGCCACCAGCAGAGCCGGGACAGGGAACGAGCAGTACTTC
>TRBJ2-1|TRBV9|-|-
CASSSEGGASYNEQFF
TGTGCCAGCAGCTCAGAGGGTGGGGCCTCCTACAATGAGCAGTTCTTC
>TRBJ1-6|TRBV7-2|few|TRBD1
CASSLETGSRSPLHF
TGTGCCAGCAGCTTAGAGACAGGGAGCAGGTCACCCCTCCACTTT
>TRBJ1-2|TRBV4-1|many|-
CASSQDRGLGYTF
TGCGCCAGCAGCCAAGACAGGGGCCTTGGCTACACCTTC
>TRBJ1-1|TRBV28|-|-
CASFYRNTEAFF
TGTGCCAGCTTCTACAGGAACACTGAAGCTTTCTTT
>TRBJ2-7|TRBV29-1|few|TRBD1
CSVGGQGGEQYF
TGCAGCGTCGGAGGACAGGGGGGCGAGCAGTACTTC
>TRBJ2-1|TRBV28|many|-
CASRTYNEQFF
TGTGCCAGCAGGACCTACAATGAGCAGTTCTTC
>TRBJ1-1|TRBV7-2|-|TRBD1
CASSSHQGATEAFF
TGTGCCAGCAGCTCTCATCAGGGGGCGACGGAAGCTTTCTTT
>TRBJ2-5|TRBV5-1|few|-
CASSLVLAELETQYF
TGCGCCAGCAGCTTGGTCCTAGCAGAATTAGAGACCCAGTACTTC
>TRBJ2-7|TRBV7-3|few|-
CASSPASWTYEQYF
TGTGCCAGCAGCCCGGCCTCGTGGACCTACGAGCAGTACTTC
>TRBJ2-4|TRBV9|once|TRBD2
CASSVGSSGGGDIQYF
TGTGCCAGCAGCGTAGGGAGTAGCGGGGGAGGGGACATTCAGTACTTC
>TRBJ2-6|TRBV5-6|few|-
CASSQKPGANVLTF
TGTGCCAGCAGCCAAAAACCTGGGGCCAACGTCCTGACTTTC
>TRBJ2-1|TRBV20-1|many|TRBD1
CSAGTGTGAHEQFF
TGCAGTGCTGGAACCGGTACAGGGGCCCATGAGCAGTTCTTC
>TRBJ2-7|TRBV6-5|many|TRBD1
CASSRTGTGAVEQYF
TGTGCCAGCAGCCGGACCGGGACAGGGGCCGTTGAGCAGTACTTC
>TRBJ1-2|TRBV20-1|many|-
CSARVVSTNYGYTF
TGCAGTGCTAGAGTAGTCAGCACTAACTATGGCTACACCTTC
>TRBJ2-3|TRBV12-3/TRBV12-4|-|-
CTSTSGTPSTDTQYF
TGTACCAGCACCTCCGGGACACCTAGCACAGATACGCAGTATTTT
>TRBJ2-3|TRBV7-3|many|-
CASSARGGDTTDTQYF
TGTGCCAGCAGCGCCCGGGGCGGGGACACCACAGATACGCAGTATTTT
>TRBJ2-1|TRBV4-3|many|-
CASSQQDTSSYNEQFF
TGCGCCAGCAGCCAGCAGGACACCAGCTCCTACAATGAGCAGTTCTTC
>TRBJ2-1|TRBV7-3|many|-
CASSLIAVTPNEQFF
TGTGCCAGCAGCTTAATAGCGGTTACTCCAAATGAGCAGTTCTTC
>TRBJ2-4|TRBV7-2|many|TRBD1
CASSFGQGNIQYF
TGTGCCAGCAGCTTCGGACAGGGAAACATTCAGTACTTC
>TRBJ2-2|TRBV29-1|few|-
CSVGHFTGELFF
TGCAGCGTTGGACATTTCACCGGGGAGCTGTTTTTT
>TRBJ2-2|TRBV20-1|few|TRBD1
CSARETGVANTGELFF
TGCAGTGCTAGAGAGACAGGGGTAGCGAACACCGGGGAGCTGTTTTTT
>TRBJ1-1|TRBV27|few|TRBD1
CASSSGLRGANTEAFF
TGTGCCAGCAGTTCGGGTCTCAGGGGGGCTAACACTGAAGCTTTCTTT
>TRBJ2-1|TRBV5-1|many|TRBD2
CASSFSGGRNEQFF
TGCGCCAGCAGCTTTAGCGGGGGCCGGAATGAGCAGTTCTTC
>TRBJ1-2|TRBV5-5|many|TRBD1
CASSLSGGSNYGYTF
TGTGCCAGCAGCTTGTCAGGGGGATCTAACTATGGCTACACCTTC
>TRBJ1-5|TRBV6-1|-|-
CASSEGRWAQPQHF
TGTGCCAGCAGTGAAGGGCGGTGGGCTCAGCCCCAGCATTTT
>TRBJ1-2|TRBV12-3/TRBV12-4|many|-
CASSWGANYGYTF
TGTGCCAGCAGTTGGGGGGCTAACTATGGCTACACCTTC
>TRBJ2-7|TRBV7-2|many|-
CASSAFLSYEQYF
TGTGCCAGCAGCGCATTCCTCTCCTACGAGCAGTACTTC
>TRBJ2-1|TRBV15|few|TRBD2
CATSRDRGGEQFF
TGTGCCACCAGCAGAGATCGGGGGGGTGAGCAGTTCTTC
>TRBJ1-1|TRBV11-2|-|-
CASSLGMPVTEAFF
TGTGCCAGCAGCTTAGGGATGCCGGTCACTGAAGCTTTCTTT
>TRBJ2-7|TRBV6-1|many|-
CAPASGESYEQYF
TGTGCCCCGGCATCCGGGGAGAGTTACGAGCAGTACTTC
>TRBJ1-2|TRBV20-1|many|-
CSARPPGGRGNYGYTF
TGCAGTGCTAGACCTCCTGGCGGGCGAGGAAACTATGGCTACACCTTC
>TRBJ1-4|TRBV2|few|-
CASRNQPGEKLFF
TGTGCCAGCAGGAATCAACCCGGGGAAAAACTGTTTTTT
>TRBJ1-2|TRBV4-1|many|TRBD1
CASSQDRGYYGYTF
TGCGCCAGCAGCCAAGACAGGGGGTACTATGGCTACACCTTC
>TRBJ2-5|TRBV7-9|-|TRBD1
CVSSSKDRGETQYF
TGTGTCAGCAGCTCTAAAGACAGGGGGGAGACCCAGTACTTC
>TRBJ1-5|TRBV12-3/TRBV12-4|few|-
CASSLVWGDQPQHF
TGTGCCAGCAGTTTGGTTTGGGGGGACCAGCCCCAGCATTTT
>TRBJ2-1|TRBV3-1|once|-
CASSQGPNSQETQFF
TGTGCCAGCAGCCAAGGGCCCAACTCACAAGAGACCCAGTTCTTC
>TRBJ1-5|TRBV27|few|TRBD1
CANSESSGTGGTNQPQHF
TGTGCCAACAGCGAGAGTTCCGGGACAGGGGGGACCAATCAGCCCCAGCATTTT
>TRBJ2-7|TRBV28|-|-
CASSFHPTSYEQYF
TGTGCCAGCAGTTTTCACCCAACTAGCTACGAGCAGTACTTC
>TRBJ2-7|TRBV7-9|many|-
CASSPTLGVGVYEQYF
TGTGCCAGCAGCCCGACCCTAGGGGTGGGGGTCTACGAGCAGTACTTC
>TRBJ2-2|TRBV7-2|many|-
CASTIGAGGELFF
TGTGCCAGCACCATCGGGGCCGGCGGGGAGCTGTTTTTT
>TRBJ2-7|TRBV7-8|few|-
CASSLGTSREQYF
TGTGCCAGCAGCTTAGGAACTAGCCGCGAGCAGTACTTC
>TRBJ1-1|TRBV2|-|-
CASREGEVTEAFF
TGTGCCAGCAGGGAGGGGGAGGTCACTGAAGCTTTCTTT
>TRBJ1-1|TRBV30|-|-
CAWSWGRNTEAFF
TGTGCCTGGAGTTGGGGTCGTAACACTGAAGCTTTCTTT
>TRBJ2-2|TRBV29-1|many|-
CSVDGGRNTGELFF
TGCAGCGTTGACGGGGGCCGAAACACCGGGGAGCTGTTTTTT
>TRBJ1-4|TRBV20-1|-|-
CSAAIGVANEKLFF
TGCAGTGCTGCCATCGGGGTGGCTAATGAAAAACTGTTTTTT
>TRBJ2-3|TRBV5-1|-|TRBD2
CASSSGGTTSTDTQYF
TGCGCCAGCAGCTCGGGGGGGACAACTAGCACAGATACGCAGTATTTT